This TCR beta chain stems from a study of resident and recirculating memory T cells in vitiligo. Findings and caveats of the study: TCR sequences were not conserved across biopsy sites or patients. No single dominant TCR clone appeared; lesion clonality varied.

About this clone itself: No antigen is known for it.

The assay was immunoSEQ multiplex PCR, and TCRdb's table has in-frame clones only and misses some. The table shows 40,000 to 50,000 clones, with about 90% occurring only once. The material sequenced was blood. This clonotype was obtained from a male donor with vitiligo.

The CDR3 coding sequence is TGCGCCAGCACTCGACCTGGGGCCTATGGCTACACCTTC. This translates into CASTRPGAYGYTF. This chain uses TRBV5-1 with TRBJ1-2; TRBD1 might be the D (5 bases). Germline-derived CDR1 and CDR2 are SGHRS and YFSETQ. V was cut by 6 bases and J by 4 bases, with 13 bases left in between. The CDR3 runs to 13 residues.